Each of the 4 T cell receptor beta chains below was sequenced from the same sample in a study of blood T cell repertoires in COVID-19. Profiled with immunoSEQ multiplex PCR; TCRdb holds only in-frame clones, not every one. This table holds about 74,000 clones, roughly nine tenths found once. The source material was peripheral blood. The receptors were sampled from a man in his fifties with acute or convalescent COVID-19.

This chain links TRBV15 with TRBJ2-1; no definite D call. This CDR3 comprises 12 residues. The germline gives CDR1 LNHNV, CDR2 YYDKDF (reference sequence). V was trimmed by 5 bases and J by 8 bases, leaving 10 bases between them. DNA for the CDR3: TGTGCCACCAGCCCCCGGTTGGATGAGCAGTTCTTC. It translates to CATSPRLDEQFF.

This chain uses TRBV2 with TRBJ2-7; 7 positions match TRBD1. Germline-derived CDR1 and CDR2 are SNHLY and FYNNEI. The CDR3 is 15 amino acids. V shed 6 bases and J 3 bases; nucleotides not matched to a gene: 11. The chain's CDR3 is CASSLPGTANYEQYF. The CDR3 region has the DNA TGTGCCAGCAGCCTACCCGGGACAGCAAACTACGAGCAGTACTTC.

CDR3 nucleotides: TGTGCCAGCAGCACCCAGGGTTTCGCTAATGAAAAACTGTTTTTT. It translates to CASSTQGFANEKLFF. The chain uses TRBV5-8 and TRBJ1-4; weak D call: TRBD1 (5 bases). The CDR3 extends over 15 amino acids. V was trimmed by 4 bases and J by 3 bases, leaving 13 bases between them. Germline CDR1 SGHTS, CDR2 YDEGEE.

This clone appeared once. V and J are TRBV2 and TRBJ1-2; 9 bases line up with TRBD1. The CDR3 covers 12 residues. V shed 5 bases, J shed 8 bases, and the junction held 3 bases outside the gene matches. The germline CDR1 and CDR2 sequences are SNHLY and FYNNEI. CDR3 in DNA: TGTGCCAGCAGTCCGGACAGGGGCGGCTACACCTTC. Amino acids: CASSPDRGGYTF.